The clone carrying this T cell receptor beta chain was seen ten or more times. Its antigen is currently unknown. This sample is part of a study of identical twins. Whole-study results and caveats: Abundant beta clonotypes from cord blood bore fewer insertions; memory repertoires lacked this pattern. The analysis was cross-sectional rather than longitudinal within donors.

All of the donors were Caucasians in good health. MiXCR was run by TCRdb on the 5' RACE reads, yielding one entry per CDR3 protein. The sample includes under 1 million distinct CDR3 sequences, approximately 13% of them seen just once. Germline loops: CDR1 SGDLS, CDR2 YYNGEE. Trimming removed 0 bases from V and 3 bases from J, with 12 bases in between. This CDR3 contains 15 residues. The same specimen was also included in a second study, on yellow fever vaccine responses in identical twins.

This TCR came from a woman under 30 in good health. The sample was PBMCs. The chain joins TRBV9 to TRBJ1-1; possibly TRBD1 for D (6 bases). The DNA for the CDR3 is TGTGCCAGCAGCGTAGCGTCGGACAGCTACACTGAAGCTTTCTTT. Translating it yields CASSVASDSYTEAFF.